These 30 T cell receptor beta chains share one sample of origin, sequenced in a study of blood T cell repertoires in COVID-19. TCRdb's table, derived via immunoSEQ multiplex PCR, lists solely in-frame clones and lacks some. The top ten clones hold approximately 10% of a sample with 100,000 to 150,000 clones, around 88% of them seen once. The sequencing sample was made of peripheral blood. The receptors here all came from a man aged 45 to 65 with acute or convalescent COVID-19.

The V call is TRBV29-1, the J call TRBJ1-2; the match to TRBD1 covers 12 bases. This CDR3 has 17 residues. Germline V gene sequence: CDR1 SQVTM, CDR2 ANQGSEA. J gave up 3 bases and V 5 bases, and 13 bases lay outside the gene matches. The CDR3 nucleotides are TGCAGCGTTTTGGAGATAACCGGGACAGGGGGCTACTATGGCTACACCTTC. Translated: CSVLEITGTGGYYGYTF.

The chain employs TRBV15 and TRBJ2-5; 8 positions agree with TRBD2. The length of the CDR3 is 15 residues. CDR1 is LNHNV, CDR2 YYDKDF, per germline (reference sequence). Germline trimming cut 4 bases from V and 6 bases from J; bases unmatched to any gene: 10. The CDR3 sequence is CATSTRTSSEKTQYF. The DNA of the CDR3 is TGTGCCACCAGCACGAGGACTAGCTCGGAAAAGACCCAGTACTTC.

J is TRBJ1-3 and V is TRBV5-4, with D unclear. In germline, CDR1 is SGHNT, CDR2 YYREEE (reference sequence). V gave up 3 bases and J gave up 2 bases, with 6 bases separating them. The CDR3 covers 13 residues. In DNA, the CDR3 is TGTGCCAGCAGCTCCTTCGCTGGAAACACCATATATTTT. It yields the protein CASSSFAGNTIYF.

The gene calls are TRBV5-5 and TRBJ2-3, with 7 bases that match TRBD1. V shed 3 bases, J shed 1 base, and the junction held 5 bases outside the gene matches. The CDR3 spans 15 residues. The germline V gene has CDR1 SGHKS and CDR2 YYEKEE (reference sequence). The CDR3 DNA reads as TGTGCCAGCAGCTCTAGGGGGCGCGGCACAGATACGCAGTATTTT. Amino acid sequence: CASSSRGRGTDTQYF.

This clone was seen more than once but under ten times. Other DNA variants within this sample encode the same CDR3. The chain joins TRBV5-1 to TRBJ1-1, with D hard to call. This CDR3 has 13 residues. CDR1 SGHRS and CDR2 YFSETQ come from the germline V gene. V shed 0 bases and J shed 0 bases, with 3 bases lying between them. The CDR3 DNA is TGCGCCAGCAGCTTGGTCGTGAACACTGAAGCTTTCTTT. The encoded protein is CASSLVVNTEAFF.

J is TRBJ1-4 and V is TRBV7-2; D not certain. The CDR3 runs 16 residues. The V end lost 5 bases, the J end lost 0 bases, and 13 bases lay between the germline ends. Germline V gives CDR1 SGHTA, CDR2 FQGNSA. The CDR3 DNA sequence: TGTGCCAGCAGCCTCGTCGCGGCCGCAACTAATGAAAAACTGTTTTTT. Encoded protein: CASSLVAAATNEKLFF.

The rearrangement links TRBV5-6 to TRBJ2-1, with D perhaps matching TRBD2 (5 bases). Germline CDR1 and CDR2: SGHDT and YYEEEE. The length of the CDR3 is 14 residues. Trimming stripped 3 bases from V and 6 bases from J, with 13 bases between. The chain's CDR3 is CASSWRRVVNEQFF. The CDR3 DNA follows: TGTGCCAGCAGCTGGAGGAGAGTAGTCAATGAGCAGTTCTTC.

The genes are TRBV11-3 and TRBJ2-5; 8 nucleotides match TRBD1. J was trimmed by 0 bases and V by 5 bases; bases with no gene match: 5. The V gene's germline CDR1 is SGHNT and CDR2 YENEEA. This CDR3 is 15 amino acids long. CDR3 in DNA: TGTGCCAGCAGCACCCGGACAGGGTACCAAGAGACCCAGTACTTC. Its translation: CASSTRTGYQETQYF.

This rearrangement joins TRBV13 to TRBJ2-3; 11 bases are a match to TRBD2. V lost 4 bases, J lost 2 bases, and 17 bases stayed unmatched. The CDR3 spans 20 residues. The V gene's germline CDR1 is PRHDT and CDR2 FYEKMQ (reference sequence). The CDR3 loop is CASSSARGRGTSGPTDTQYF. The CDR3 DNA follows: TGTGCCAGCAGCTCGGCGCGAGGGAGGGGGACTAGCGGACCCACAGATACGCAGTATTTT.

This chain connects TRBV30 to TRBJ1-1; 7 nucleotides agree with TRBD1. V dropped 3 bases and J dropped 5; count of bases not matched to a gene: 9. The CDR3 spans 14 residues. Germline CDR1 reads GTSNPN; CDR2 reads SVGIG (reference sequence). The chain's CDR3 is CAWRIQGSETEAFF. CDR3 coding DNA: TGTGCCTGGAGGATACAGGGGTCCGAGACTGAAGCTTTCTTT.

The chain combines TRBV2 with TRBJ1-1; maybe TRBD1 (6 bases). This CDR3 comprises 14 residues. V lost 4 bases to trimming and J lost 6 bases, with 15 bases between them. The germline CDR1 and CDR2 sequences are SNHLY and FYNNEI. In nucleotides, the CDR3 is TGTGCCAGCAGTGGCAGGGGTCTAACGGCTGAAGCTTTCTTT. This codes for CASSGRGLTAEAFF. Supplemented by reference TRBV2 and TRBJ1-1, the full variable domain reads EPEVTQTPSHQVTQMGQEVILRCVPISNHLYFYWYRQILGQKVEFLVSFYNNEISEKSEIFDDQFSVERPDGSNFTLKIRSTKLEDSAMYFCASSGRGLTAEAFFGQGTRLTVV.

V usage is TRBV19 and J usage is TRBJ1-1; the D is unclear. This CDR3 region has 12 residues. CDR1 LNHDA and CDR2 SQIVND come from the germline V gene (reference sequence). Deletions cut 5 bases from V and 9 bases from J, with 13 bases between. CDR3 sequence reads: CASSASGGQAFF. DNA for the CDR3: TGTGCCAGTAGTGCCTCGGGCGGGCAAGCTTTCTTT.

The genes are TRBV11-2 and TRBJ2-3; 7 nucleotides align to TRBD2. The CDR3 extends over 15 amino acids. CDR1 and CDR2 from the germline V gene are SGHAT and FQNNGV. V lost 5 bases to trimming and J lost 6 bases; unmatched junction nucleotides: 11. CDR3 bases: TGTGCCAGCAGCCCTAGCCGCGGGAGCTTGGATACGCAGTATTTT. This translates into CASSPSRGSLDTQYF.

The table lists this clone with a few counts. This chain's CDR3 is CASSIRVSLSGNTIYF. The CDR3 region has the DNA TGTGCCAGTAGTATCAGGGTTTCCCTCTCTGGAAACACCATATATTTT. The chain uses TRBV19 and TRBJ1-3, with D maybe TRBD1 (5 bases). The CDR3 consists of 16 residues. Germline loops: CDR1 LNHDA, CDR2 SQIVND (reference sequence). The V end lost 3 bases, the J end lost 0 bases, and 12 bases lay between the germline ends. Full variable domain (remainder filled in from reference TRBV19 and TRBJ1-3): DGGITQSPKYLFRKEGQNVTLSCEQNLNHDAMYWYRQDPGQGLRLIYYSQIVNDFQKGDIAEGYSVSREKKESFPLTVTSAQKNPTAFYLCASSIRVSLSGNTIYFGEGSWLTVV.

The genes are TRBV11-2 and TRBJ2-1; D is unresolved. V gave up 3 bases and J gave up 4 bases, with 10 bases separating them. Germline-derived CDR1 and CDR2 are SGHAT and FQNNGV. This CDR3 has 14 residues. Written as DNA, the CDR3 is TGTGCCAGCAGCTTCAACAGAGCATACAATGAGCAGTTCTTC. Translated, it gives CASSFNRAYNEQFF.

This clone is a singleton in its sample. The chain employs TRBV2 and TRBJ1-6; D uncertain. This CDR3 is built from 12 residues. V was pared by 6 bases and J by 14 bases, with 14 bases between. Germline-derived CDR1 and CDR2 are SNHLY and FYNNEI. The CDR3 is CASRRRPLSLHF. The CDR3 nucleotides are TGTGCCAGCAGGAGGCGACCTTTGTCCCTCCACTTT. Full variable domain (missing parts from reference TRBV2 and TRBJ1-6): EPEVTQTPSHQVTQMGQEVILRCVPISNHLYFYWYRQILGQKVEFLVSFYNNEISEKSEIFDDQFSVERPDGSNFTLKIRSTKLEDSAMYFCASRRRPLSLHFGNGTRLTVT.

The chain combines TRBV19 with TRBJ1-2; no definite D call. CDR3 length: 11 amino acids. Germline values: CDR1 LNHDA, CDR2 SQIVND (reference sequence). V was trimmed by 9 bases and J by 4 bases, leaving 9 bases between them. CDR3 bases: TGTGCCAGCGCCGGGTCCTATGGCTACACCTTC. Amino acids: CASAGSYGYTF.

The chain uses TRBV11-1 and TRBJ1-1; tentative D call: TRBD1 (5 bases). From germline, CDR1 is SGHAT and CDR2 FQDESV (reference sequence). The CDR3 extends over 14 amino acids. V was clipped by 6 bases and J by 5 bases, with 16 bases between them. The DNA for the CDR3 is TGTGCCAGCAGTGGTATCGGGGGTGTTACTGAAGCTTTCTTT. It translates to CASSGIGGVTEAFF.

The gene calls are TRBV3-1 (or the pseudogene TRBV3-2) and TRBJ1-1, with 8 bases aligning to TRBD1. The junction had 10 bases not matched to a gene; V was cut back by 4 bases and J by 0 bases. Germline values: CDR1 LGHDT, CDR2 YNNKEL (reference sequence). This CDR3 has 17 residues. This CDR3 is CASSPRFQGAMNTEAFF. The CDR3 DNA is TGTGCCAGCAGCCCCCGGTTCCAGGGGGCTATGAACACTGAAGCTTTCTTT.

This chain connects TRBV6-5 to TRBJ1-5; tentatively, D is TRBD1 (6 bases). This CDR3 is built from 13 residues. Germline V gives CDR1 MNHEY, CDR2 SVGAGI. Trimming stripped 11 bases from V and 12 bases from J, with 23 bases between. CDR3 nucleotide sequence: TGTGCCGGGGGGAGGGGGGCAGAGGGACTCCAGCATTTT. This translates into CAGGRGAEGLQHF.

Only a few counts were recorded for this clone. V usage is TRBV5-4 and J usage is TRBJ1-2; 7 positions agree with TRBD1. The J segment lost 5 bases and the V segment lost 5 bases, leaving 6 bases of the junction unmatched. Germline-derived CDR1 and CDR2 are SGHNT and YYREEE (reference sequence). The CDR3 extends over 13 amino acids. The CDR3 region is CASRTGTVYGYTF. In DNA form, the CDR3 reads TGTGCCAGCAGAACCGGGACAGTTTATGGCTACACCTTC.

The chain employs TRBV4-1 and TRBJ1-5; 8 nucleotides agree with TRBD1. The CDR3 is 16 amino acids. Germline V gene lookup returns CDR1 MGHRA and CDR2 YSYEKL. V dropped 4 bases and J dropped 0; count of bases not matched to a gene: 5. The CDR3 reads CASSPTGVDSNQPQHF. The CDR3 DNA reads TGCGCCAGCAGCCCGACAGGGGTGGATAGCAATCAGCCCCAGCATTTT.

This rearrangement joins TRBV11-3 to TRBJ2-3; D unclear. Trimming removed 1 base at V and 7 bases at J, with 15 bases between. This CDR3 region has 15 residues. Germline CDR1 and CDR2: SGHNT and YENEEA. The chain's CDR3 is CASSLGRSLTYTQYF. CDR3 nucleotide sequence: TGTGCCAGCAGCTTAGGGCGGAGTCTCACTTATACGCAGTATTTT.

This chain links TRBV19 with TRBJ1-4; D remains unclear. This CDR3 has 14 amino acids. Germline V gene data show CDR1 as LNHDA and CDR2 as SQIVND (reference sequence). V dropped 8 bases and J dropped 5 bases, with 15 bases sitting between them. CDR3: CASSDGDSNEKLFF. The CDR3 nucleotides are TGTGCCAGTTCCGACGGAGACTCAAATGAAAAACTGTTTTTT.

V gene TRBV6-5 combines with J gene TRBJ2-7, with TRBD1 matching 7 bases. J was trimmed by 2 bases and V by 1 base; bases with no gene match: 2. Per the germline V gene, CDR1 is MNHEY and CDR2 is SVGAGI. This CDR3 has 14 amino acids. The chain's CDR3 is CASSYWDSPYEQYF. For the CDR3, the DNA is TGTGCCAGCAGTTACTGGGACAGCCCCTACGAGCAGTACTTC.

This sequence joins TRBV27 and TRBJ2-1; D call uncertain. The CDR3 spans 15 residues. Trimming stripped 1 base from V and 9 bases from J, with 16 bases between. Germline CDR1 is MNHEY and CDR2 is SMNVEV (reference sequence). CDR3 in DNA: TGTGCCAGCAGTTTATATGGGTCCCGGGTTCTTGAGCAGTTCTTC. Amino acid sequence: CASSLYGSRVLEQFF.

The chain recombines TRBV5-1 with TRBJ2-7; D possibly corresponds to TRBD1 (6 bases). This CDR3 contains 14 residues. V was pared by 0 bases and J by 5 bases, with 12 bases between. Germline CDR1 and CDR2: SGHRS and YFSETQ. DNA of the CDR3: TGCGCCAGCAGCTTGGCCAGGGGATCCAACGAGCAGTACTTC. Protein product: CASSLARGSNEQYF.

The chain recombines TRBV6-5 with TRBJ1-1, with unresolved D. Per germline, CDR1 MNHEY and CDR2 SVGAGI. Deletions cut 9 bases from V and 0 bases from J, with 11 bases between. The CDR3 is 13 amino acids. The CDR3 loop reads CASKSRMNTEAFF. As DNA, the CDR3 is TGTGCCAGTAAGTCCAGGATGAACACTGAAGCTTTCTTT.

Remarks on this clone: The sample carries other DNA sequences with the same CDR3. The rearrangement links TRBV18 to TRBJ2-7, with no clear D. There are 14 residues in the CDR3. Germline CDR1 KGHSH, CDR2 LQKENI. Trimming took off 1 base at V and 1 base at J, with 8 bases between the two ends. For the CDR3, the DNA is TGTGCCAGCTCACCACTAGGCGGATCCTACGAGCAGTACTTC. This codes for CASSPLGGSYEQYF.

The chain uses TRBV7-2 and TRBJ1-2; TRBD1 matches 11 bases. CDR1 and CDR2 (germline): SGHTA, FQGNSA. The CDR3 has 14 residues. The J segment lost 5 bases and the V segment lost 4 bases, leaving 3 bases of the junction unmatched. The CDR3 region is CASSSRDRGYGYTF. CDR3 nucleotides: TGTGCCAGCAGCTCCAGGGACAGGGGGTATGGCTACACCTTC.